Listed below are T cell receptor beta chains from one sample, sequenced in a study of blood T cell repertoires in COVID-19. The repertoire was sequenced with immunoSEQ multiplex PCR; TCRdb's copy has only in-frame clones and lacks some. The sample includes about 99,000 clones, about 80% of them seen just once. Sequencing was done on a sample of peripheral blood. The receptors here all came from a human donor in a cohort sampled during active COVID-19. Both conserved end residues are part of each CDR3. The D gene is left open where the match is weak. Only part of the rows carry a size: once, few, many, or a class if the clone is expanded.

-	-	TRBV14	TRBJ1-1	TGTGCCAGCAGCCAAGTGGGACCCGGGACTCGCACTGAAGCTTTCTTT	CASSQVGPGTRTEAFF
-	-	TRBV5-1	TRBJ1-1	TGCGCCAGCAGCCCCACAGGGTTCACTGAAGCTTTCTTT	CASSPTGFTEAFF
-	TRBD1	TRBV2	TRBJ2-5	TGTGCCAGCAGCGGACAGGGGGCGGGGGAGACCCAGTACTTC	CASSGQGAGETQYF
-	-	TRBV7-9	TRBJ1-1	TGTGCCAGCAGCATAGGTATAGAAGCTTTCTTT	CASSIGIEAFF
-	-	TRBV4-2	TRBJ2-7	TGTGCCAGCAGTCAAGACGGACAGAGCCACTACGAGCAGTACTTC	CASSQDGQSHYEQYF
-	TRBD1	TRBV5-1	TRBJ2-7	TGCGCCAGCAGCCTCCGGGAAACAGGGGGTTCAAACGAGCAGTACTTC	CASSLRETGGSNEQYF
-	TRBD1	TRBV30	TRBJ1-6	TGTGCCTGGAGTGAGGACAGGTTTTCACCCCTCCACTTT	CAWSEDRFSPLHF
-	TRBD1	TRBV6-5	TRBJ1-1	TGTGCCAGCAGGCCAGGGGGCCCACCGGCGACTGAAGCTTTCTTT	CASRPGGPPATEAFF
many	TRBD2	TRBV19	TRBJ2-3	TGTGCCAGTAGTATAGATCAGGAACAGCGGGGGGGCCGGGATACGCAGTATTTT	CASSIDQEQRGGRDTQYF
-	TRBD2	TRBV27	TRBJ2-1	TGTGCCACCGGGAGTGGGAGACTAGCGGGGGGGCTGGTTGAGCAGTTCTTC	CATGSGRLAGGLVEQFF
-	-	TRBV3-1/TRBV3-2	TRBJ1-1	TGTGCCAGCAGCCAAGGCGTTGAAGCTTTCTTT	CASSQGVEAFF
-	-	TRBV9	TRBJ2-5	TGTGCCAGCAGCGTAGCGGGGGTAGAAGAGACCCAGTACTTC	CASSVAGVEETQYF
-	-	TRBV5-1	TRBJ1-4	TGCGCCAGCAGCTTAAGGGGGATTAATGAAAAACTGTTTTTT	CASSLRGINEKLFF
-	-	TRBV7-3	TRBJ1-2	TGTGCCAGCAGCGCCGGCGGCACGGATGGCTACACCTTC	CASSAGGTDGYTF
-	TRBD2	TRBV19	TRBJ2-7	TGTGCCAGTAGTCCTCTAATGGCGGGGGGGTCCGAGCAGTACTTC	CASSPLMAGGSEQYF
-	-	TRBV18	TRBJ2-3	TGTGCCAGCTCACCGGGGCATTCAGATACGCAGTATTTT	CASSPGHSDTQYF
-	-	TRBV5-1	TRBJ1-1	TGCGCCAGCAGTGGGAGGGGAAACACTGAAGCTTTCTTT	CASSGRGNTEAFF
-	TRBD1	TRBV7-3	TRBJ2-7	TGTGCCAGCAGCGCAACCGGGACAGGTTTTTACGAGCAGTACTTC	CASSATGTGFYEQYF
-	TRBD1	TRBV5-8	TRBJ1-5	TGTGCCAGCAGCTTGGGACAGGGCGCAGGTAATCAGCCCCAGCATTTT	CASSLGQGAGNQPQHF
few	-	TRBV5-1	TRBJ1-4	TGCGCCAGCAGCTTGGAGCGGAGGGTGAATGAAAAACTGTTTTTT	CASSLERRVNEKLFF
-	TRBD2	TRBV10-1	TRBJ2-3	TGCGCCAGCAGTTTATCACCGGGACTAGCGGCGACAGATACGCAGTATTTT	CASSLSPGLAATDTQYF
-	TRBD1	TRBV23-1	TRBJ1-2	TGCGCCAGCAGTCAATCCTCTACCGGGACAGGGAATGGCTACACCTTC	CASSQSSTGTGNGYTF
-	-	TRBV7-8	TRBJ1-3	TGTGCCAGCAGCTTAGCGGGTGACACAGGCCTTTTCTCTGGAAACACCATATATTTT	CASSLAGDTGLFSGNTIYF
once	TRBD1	TRBV30	TRBJ1-1	TGTGCCTGGAGCCTATCTACAGGGGGCGCGGACACTGAAGCTTTCTTT	CAWSLSTGGADTEAFF
-	-	TRBV7-2	TRBJ1-1	TGTGCCAGCAGCTTAGCTCAGGGGTCCGAAGCTTTCTTT	CASSLAQGSEAFF
-	-	TRBV6-6	TRBJ1-2	TGTGCCAGCAGTTACTCGGGGGGGCGAGGCACCTTC	CASSYSGGRGTF
once	-	TRBV30	TRBJ1-1	TGTGCCTGGTTAGCGAACACTGAAGCTTTCTTT	CAWLANTEAFF
-	-	TRBV20-1	TRBJ1-3	TGCAGTGCTAGAGAATCGGGGGGCTTT	CSARESGGF
-	TRBD1	TRBV2	TRBJ2-6	TGTGCCAGCAGAGACAGGGGTACCTCTGGGGCCAACGTCCTGACTTTC	CASRDRGTSGANVLTF
-	TRBD2	TRBV3-1/TRBV3-2	TRBJ2-5	TGTGCCAGCAGCCCCCGTAGGACTAGCGGAAAAGAGACCCAGTACTTC	CASSPRRTSGKETQYF
-	-	TRBV27	TRBJ1-2	TGTGCCAGCAGGTTCACAGGGTTCTATGGCTACACCTTC	CASRFTGFYGYTF
-	TRBD1	TRBV6-5	TRBJ1-6	TGTGCCACCGCGGGACAGGGGAATAATTCACCCCTCCACTTT	CATAGQGNNSPLHF
-	-	TRBV12-3/TRBV12-4	TRBJ1-2	TGTGCCAGCAGCCCGACAGGAAACTATGGCTACACCTTC	CASSPTGNYGYTF
once	-	TRBV7-9	TRBJ2-3	TGTGCCAGCACCCCCCGGGTTAGCACAGATACGCAGTATTTT	CASTPRVSTDTQYF
-	-	TRBV25-1	TRBJ2-1	TGTGCCAGCAGTGAAGCGGCTAGCAGGATGTACAATGAGCAGTTCTTC	CASSEAASRMYNEQFF
-	-	TRBV6-6	TRBJ2-7	TGTGCCAGCAGCCCCGCCACCAGGCCTGGGCAAGAGCAGTACTTC	CASSPATRPGQEQYF
-	TRBD2	TRBV12-3/TRBV12-4	TRBJ2-1	TGTGCCACCACGTCGGGGGGAGGCAATGAGCAGTTCTTC	CATTSGGGNEQFF
-	TRBD1	TRBV4-2	TRBJ2-3	TGTGCCAGCAGCCAGGACCTTAGGACAGGAGATACGCAGTATTTT	CASSQDLRTGDTQYF
-	-	TRBV5-4	TRBJ2-2	TGTGCCAGCAGCTTGTCTACAGCGAACACCGGGGAGCTGTTTTTT	CASSLSTANTGELFF
-	-	TRBV2	TRBJ1-2	TGTGCCAGCAGCCAGGGACCGACTAGGGATGGCTACACCTTC	CASSQGPTRDGYTF
-	-	TRBV6-2/TRBV6-3	TRBJ1-6	TGTGCCAGCAGTTACCGGGGAATGGCTAATTCACCCCTCCACTTT	CASSYRGMANSPLHF
-	-	TRBV9	TRBJ2-7	TGTGCCAGCAGCGTAGGGCCCCAGCGGGAGCAGTACTTC	CASSVGPQREQYF
once	TRBD2	TRBV5-1	TRBJ2-2	TGCGCCAGCAGCTTAAGAGCGGGGGCGAACGGGGAGCTGTTTTTT	CASSLRAGANGELFF
-	-	TRBV6-2/TRBV6-3	TRBJ2-5	TGTGCCAGCAGTTACGAGGCCGCACAAGAGACCCAGTACTTC	CASSYEAAQETQYF
-	-	TRBV19	TRBJ2-7	TGTGCCAGTAGTATAGAATTAAGGGGCCACGAGCAGTACTTC	CASSIELRGHEQYF
-	-	TRBV9	TRBJ2-4	TGTGCCACCCCGAGGGGGGGTTTAGGCAAAAACATTCAGTACTTC	CATPRGGLGKNIQYF